This T cell receptor beta chain was profiled in a study of blood T cell repertoires in COVID-19. Study details: COVID-19 samples collected from the United States, Italy and Spain covered acute and convalescent phases. The analysed material was cDNA or gDNA that came from T cells, B-cell-depleted T cells, or PBMCs.

V shed 5 bases, J shed 3 bases, and the junction held 9 bases outside the gene matches. Per germline, CDR1 MNHEY and CDR2 SMNVEV (reference sequence). The CDR3 length is 16 residues. In the original analysis: Estimation of nucleated cell counts was performed using reference gene primer amplification. Clones were read by immunoSEQ multiplex PCR, and TCRdb kept only the in-frame ones, dropping some. That table furnishes V, J and clone size, whereas the DNA furnished D and trimming. The table has roughly 150,000 clones, 83% seen once; the top ten hold approximately 2%. This clone was seen a few times. This TCR was recovered from a woman of 80 years or more with acute or convalescent COVID-19. The rearrangement uses TRBV27 and TRBJ2-7; 11 bases are shared with TRBD2. The sample taken for sequencing was peripheral blood. CDR3 in amino acids: CASSMIAGGPIYEQYF. The CDR3, as DNA: TGTGCCAGCAGTATGATAGCGGGAGGGCCGATCTACGAGCAGTACTTC.